The present T cell receptor beta chain was sequenced within a study of T cell repertoires in cytomegalovirus infection. This clonotype has at least ten counts. The antigen is undetermined. Each CDR3 protein gets one entry after TCRdb re-called the reads with MiXCR. The repertoire consists of some 24,000 distinct CDR3 sequences, with 22% occurring once and the leading ten covering about nine tenths. The germline CDR1 and CDR2 sequences are MNHNS and SASEGT. Trimming at V came to 7 bases and at J to 6 bases, leaving 7 bases not matched to a gene. The CDR3 is 14 residues long. Sequenced here: CD8+ T cells from cultured PBMCs, sampled from culture after CMV antigen stimulation. The chain links TRBV6-1 to TRBJ2-2, with TRBD1 matching over 8 bases. The TCR was taken from a human donor in good health (CMV status not recorded). Some clones in this sample may be carry-over from other donors' samples. The CDR3, as DNA: TGTGCCAGCACTTTTGGACAGGGAGCCGGGGAGCTGTTTTTT. Translation: CASTFGQGAGELFF.